A selection of T cell receptor beta chains follows, all from one sample in a study of spatial heterogeneity in lung cancer. Each CDR3 protein is one row after TCRdb ran MiXCR on the 5' RACE reads. This table holds some 78,000 distinct CDR3 sequences, under 8.5% found once. Sequenced material: PBMCs, taken at surgery. These TCRs come from a male donor with early-stage non-small cell lung cancer. The CDR3 runs from the conserved cysteine through the conserved F or W. A D gene is named only where the DNA matches it firmly. Clone size is not always given. Where it is, it says once, few, many or a class for expanded clones.

cdr3_aa cdr3_nt d_call j_call clone_size v_call
CASSFSGTTQETQYF TGTGCCAGCAGCTTTTCCGGGACAACTCAAGAGACCCAGTACTTC - TRBJ2-5 many TRBV11-2
CASSVSISSYNEQFF TGTGCCAGCAGCGTCTCAATCAGCTCCTACAATGAGCAGTTCTTC - TRBJ2-1 few TRBV9
CASSQNRGGQETQYF TGTGCCAGCAGCCAAAACCGGGGCGGCCAAGAGACCCAGTACTTC - TRBJ2-5 - TRBV7-2
CASSPIRVSTGELFF TGTGCCAGCTCACCCATAAGGGTGTCCACCGGGGAGCTGTTTTTT - TRBJ2-2 few TRBV18
CASSPSGKNQPQHF TGTGCCAGCAGCCCCTCAGGGAAAAATCAGCCCCAGCATTTT - TRBJ1-5 few TRBV7-9
CASSLVARSGNTIYF TGTGCCAGCAGCTTGGTGGCCCGCTCTGGAAACACCATATATTTT - TRBJ1-3 many TRBV5-6
CAFTKGPANVLTF TGTGCTTTTACGAAGGGCCCGGCCAACGTCCTGACTTTC - TRBJ2-6 few TRBV30
CASSWSLPPGELFF TGTGCCAGCAGTTGGAGCCTTCCTCCCGGGGAGCTGTTTTTT - TRBJ2-2 few TRBV27
CASSESVIGPSSYEQYF TGTGCCAGCAGTGAATCAGTGATAGGGCCTAGCTCCTACGAGCAGTACTTC - TRBJ2-7 many TRBV25-1
CAINAKGRTSTDTQYF TGTGCCATCAACGCCAAAGGGCGGACTAGCACAGATACGCAGTATTTT - TRBJ2-3 - TRBV10-3
CASSTPAGRDFADTQYF TGTGCCAGCAGTACCCCAGCGGGACGGGATTTTGCAGATACGCAGTATTTT TRBD2 TRBJ2-3 few TRBV6-2/TRBV6-3
CSHSTDTQYF TGCAGCCATAGCACAGATACGCAGTATTTT - TRBJ2-3 - TRBV29-1
CASRLMGVGYTF TGTGCCAGCAGACTTATGGGGGTTGGCTACACCTTC - TRBJ1-2 - TRBV7-2
CSVKELNEKLFF TGCAGCGTTAAGGAACTTAATGAAAAACTGTTTTTT - TRBJ1-4 few TRBV29-1
CASSLRIADPMNTGELFF TGTGCCAGCAGCTTAAGAATAGCCGATCCTATGAACACCGGGGAGCTGTTTTTT - TRBJ2-2 - TRBV7-3
CATSDSIISGSTNTQYF TGTGCCACCAGTGATTCTATCATCAGCGGGAGTACGAATACGCAGTATTTT TRBD2 TRBJ2-3 many TRBV24-1
CASSEVDSTPNYGYTF TGTGCCAGCAGTGAAGTGGACAGCACCCCGAACTATGGCTACACCTTC - TRBJ1-2 many TRBV6-1
CASKYRQETQYF TGTGCCAGCAAGTACAGACAAGAGACCCAGTACTTC - TRBJ2-5 few TRBV6-1
CASSAGTVGNQPQHF TGTGCCAGCAGCGCGGGGACAGTGGGTAATCAGCCCCAGCATTTT TRBD1 TRBJ1-5 many TRBV7-2
CASSAGSSPGGYTF TGTGCCAGCAGTGCGGGATCCTCACCTGGGGGCTACACCTTC - TRBJ1-2 few TRBV6-5